These T cell receptor beta chains were read from a single sample in a study of blood T cells in healthy people across ages. TCRdb independently ran MiXCR on the 5' RACE reads; one entry per CDR3 protein. This table has about 580,000 distinct CDR3 sequences, roughly 48% appearing once. Sequencing was done on a sample of blood. Source of these receptors: a man older than 75 in good health. Both conserved end residues are trimmed from each CDR3. The order of the fields is clone size, V gene, CDR3 length, D gene, CDR3 protein. The D gene is left open where the match is weak. Clone size is shown for a subset of rows, as once, few, many or a class of expanded clone.

>many|TRBV6-6|9|-
ASSRQNEQF
>-|TRBV12-3/TRBV12-4|12|-
ASSLDGSYYEQY
>-|TRBV6-5|11|-
ASSVRNSYEQY
>few|TRBV3-1|13|-
ASSQVWGTNEKLF
>few|TRBV6-6|11|-
ASSLTGLDTQY
>-|TRBV3-1|13|-
ASSQDGAGGRPQH
>few|TRBV20-1|11|TRBD1
SASSPGGYGYT
>-|TRBV12-3/TRBV12-4|13|-
ASSSLGIALDEQY
>-|TRBV11-2|10|TRBD2
VSSGTRETQY
>few|TRBV7-2|14|TRBD2
ASTLAGGAITGELF
>many|TRBV6-1|16|-
ASSQENDGQISNEKLF
>-|TRBV28|11|-
ASSLVKNTEAF
>-|TRBV28|11|TRBD1
ASSAGQEETQY
>-|TRBV20-1|11|-
SASRPSSYEQY